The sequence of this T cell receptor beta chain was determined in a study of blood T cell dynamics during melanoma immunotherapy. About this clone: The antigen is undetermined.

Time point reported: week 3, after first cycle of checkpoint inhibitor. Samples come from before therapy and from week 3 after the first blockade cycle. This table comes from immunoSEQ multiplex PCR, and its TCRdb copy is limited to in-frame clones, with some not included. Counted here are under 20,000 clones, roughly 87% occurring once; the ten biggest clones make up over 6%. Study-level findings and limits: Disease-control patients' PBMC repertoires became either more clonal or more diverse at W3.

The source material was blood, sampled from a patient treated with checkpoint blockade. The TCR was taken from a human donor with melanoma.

DNA of the CDR3: TGCGCCAGCAGCCTGTCCCGAGGCACTGAAGCTTTCTTT. It encodes CASSLSRGTEAFF. The chain recombines TRBV5-1 with TRBJ1-1; no definite D call. Germline assignment: CDR1 SGHRS and CDR2 YFSETQ. V lost 4 bases to trimming and J lost 4 bases, with 11 bases between them. This CDR3 is built from 13 residues.